What follows is one T cell receptor (beta chain) and its context. Other nucleotide sequences in the sample specify the same CDR3. The sample belongs to a study of shared clonotypes between healthy human individuals. Clones were sequenced by immunoSEQ multiplex PCR, and TCRdb holds only the in-frame ones, with some missing. The table records about 580,000 clones, roughly 98% of them present only once. Naive CD8 isolation took CD45RO-negative cells positively selected for CCR7 and excluded terminally differentiated effector memory CD45RA+ cells. This CDR3 is built from 13 residues. V dropped 1 base and J dropped 0 bases, with 4 bases sitting between them. From germline, CDR1 is SEHNR and CDR2 FQNEAQ (reference sequence).

The rearrangement joins TRBV7-9 to TRBJ2-7; D is uncertain. Sequenced: naive CD8+ T cells sorted from blood. The clonotype comes from a man in his thirties or forties in good health. The CDR3 DNA is TGTGCCAGCAGCTTAGACAGCTCCTACGAGCAGTACTTC. Translating gives CASSLDSSYEQYF.